This passage covers 19 T cell receptor beta chains from one sample sequenced in a study of T cell responses to AZD1222 COVID-19 vaccine. TCRdb's table, derived via immunoSEQ multiplex PCR, lists solely in-frame clones and lacks some. Among over 110,000 clones, 75% to 90% were seen once, and the ten largest hold about 1.5%. The sample here was peripheral blood, taken 28 days after the second AZD1222 dose. The receptor source for this set is an adult who received the AZD1222 COVID-19 vaccine.

In its sample, this clone was seen once. This chain joins TRBV13 and TRBJ1-4; 7 bases agree with TRBD1. The CDR3 totals 15 residues. CDR1 PRHDT and CDR2 FYEKMQ come from the germline V gene (reference sequence). V shed 0 bases, J shed 3 bases, and the junction held 1 base outside the gene matches. CDR3 protein: CASSLGQGPNEKLFF. In DNA form, the CDR3 reads TGTGCCAGCAGCTTAGGACAGGGGCCTAATGAAAAACTGTTTTTT.

V and J are TRBV14 and TRBJ1-1; unclear D gene. The germline V gene has CDR1 SGHDN and CDR2 FVKESK. The V gene lost 3 bases and the J gene lost 0 bases, with 5 bases spanning the gap. The CDR3 is made up of 13 amino acids. CDR3: CASSQLMNTEAFF. The CDR3, as DNA: TGTGCCAGCAGCCAGTTAATGAACACTGAAGCTTTCTTT.

The rearrangement uses TRBV14 and TRBJ2-7; D uncertain. V was clipped by 1 base and J by 4 bases, with 8 bases between them. The CDR3 loop spans 13 amino acids. Germline V CDR1 and CDR2: SGHDN, FVKESK. The DNA of the CDR3 is TGTGCCAGCAGCCAAGTCGGTCCTTACGAGCAGTACTTC. Residues: CASSQVGPYEQYF.

The chain links TRBV7-8 to TRBJ1-1; 11 nucleotides agree with TRBD1. Germline V gene lookup returns CDR1 SGHVS and CDR2 FQNEAQ. The CDR3 has 16 amino acids. J gave up 4 bases and V 2 bases, and 6 bases lay outside the gene matches. As DNA, the CDR3 is TGTGCCAGCAGCTTAAGGGGTGGGACAGGGGGCACTGAAGCTTTCTTT. Its protein is CASSLRGGTGGTEAFF.

The chain carries TRBV10-1 and TRBJ2-2; D gene uncertain. The CDR3 sequence is 14 residues long. V was shortened by 2 bases and J by 3 bases, with 7 bases between the two germline ends. Germline V gene data show CDR1 as WNHNN and CDR2 as SYGVQD (reference sequence). The CDR3 DNA sequence: TGCGCCAGCAGTGAGAACACCTACACCGGGGAGCTGTTTTTT. It yields the protein CASSENTYTGELFF.

The chain links TRBV10-3 to TRBJ1-5; 11 positions match TRBD1. CDR1 ENHRY and CDR2 SYGVKD come from the germline V gene. The CDR3 runs 16 residues. Trimming cost V 3 bases and J 6 bases; bases outside gene matches: 7. CDR3 nucleotides: TGTGCCATCAGTGACCGGGACAGGGGGGTAGGTCAGCCCCAGCATTTT. Its translation is CAISDRDRGVGQPQHF.

The CDR3 coding sequence is TGTGCCAGCAGCTCGGATGCCAATTTAGCGGGAGGACTTTACAATGAGCAGTTCTTC. Translation gives CASSSDANLAGGLYNEQFF. The V gene is TRBV7-2, the J gene TRBJ2-1, with 10 bases aligning to TRBD2. J gave up 4 bases and V 4 bases, and 16 bases lay outside the gene matches. The germline gives CDR1 SGHTA, CDR2 FQGNSA. The length of the CDR3 is 19 residues.

The chain links TRBV7-9 to TRBJ1-4; D gene uncertain. Germline V gene lookup returns CDR1 SEHNR and CDR2 FQNEAQ (reference sequence). V was cut by 5 bases and J by 0 bases, with 7 bases left in between. This CDR3 comprises 14 residues. The CDR3 region is CASSEFTTNEKLFF. Written as DNA, the CDR3 is TGTGCCAGCAGCGAATTTACAACTAATGAAAAACTGTTTTTT.

The genes are TRBV7-2 and TRBJ2-7; 15 nucleotides agree with TRBD2. Germline lookup yields CDR1 SGHTA and CDR2 FQGNSA. The CDR3 is 19 residues long. V gave up 5 bases and J gave up 3 bases; unmatched junction bases: 14. The CDR3 region has the DNA TGTGCCAGCAGCCTTCGAGGGACTAGCGGGAGGACAAATAACTACGAGCAGTACTTC. It translates to CASSLRGTSGRTNNYEQYF.

V is TRBV9 and J is TRBJ2-1; possibly TRBD1 for D (6 bases). Per the germline V gene, CDR1 is SGDLS and CDR2 is YYNGEE. This CDR3 has 14 amino acids. V gave up 7 bases and J gave up 5 bases, with 16 bases separating them. In DNA, the CDR3 is TGTGCCAGCGGTGGGGGCAGTCCTCACAATGAGCAGTTCTTC. Translated, it gives CASGGGSPHNEQFF.

This chain uses TRBV7-4 with TRBJ1-5, with a weak D call TRBD1 (6 bases). Germline V gives CDR1 SGHVT, CDR2 SQSDAQ. The CDR3 runs 18 residues. The V end lost 2 bases, the J end lost 0 bases, and 17 bases lay between the germline ends. The CDR3 DNA sequence: TGTGCCAGCAGCTTATACGAACAGGGATGTTATAGCAATCAGCCCCAGCATTTT. Translated, it gives CASSLYEQGCYSNQPQHF.

The genes are TRBV27 and TRBJ2-3, with 13 bases fitting TRBD2. CDR1 and CDR2 from the germline V gene are MNHEY and SMNVEV (reference sequence). This CDR3 contains 20 residues. V gave up 5 bases and J gave up 3 bases; unmatched junction bases: 17. The CDR3 nucleotides read TGTGCCAGCAGTCCGGCGACTAGCGGGAGGATCTCCTTGTGGACAGATACGCAGTATTTT. Protein sequence: CASSPATSGRISLWTDTQYF.

Notes on this clone: The same CDR3 arises from other DNA sequences in this sample as well. The chain joins TRBV30 to TRBJ1-5; maybe TRBD1 (5 bases). In germline, CDR1 is GTSNPN, CDR2 SVGIG (reference sequence). The CDR3 has 13 residues. V was clipped by 4 bases and J by 2 bases, with 9 bases between them. CDR3 region: CAWTGGGNQPQHF. Here the CDR3 DNA reads TGTGCCTGGACGGGGGGAGGCAATCAGCCCCAGCATTTT.

The chain couples TRBV6-5 to TRBJ2-2; TRBD2 is a possible D gene (6 bases). Deletions cut 2 bases from V and 2 bases from J, with 12 bases between. Germline values: CDR1 MNHEY, CDR2 SVGAGI. The CDR3 is made up of 16 amino acids. The chain's CDR3 is CASSYQLAPNTGELFF. The DNA for the CDR3 is TGTGCCAGCAGTTACCAGCTAGCGCCTAACACCGGGGAGCTGTTTTTT.

The chain couples TRBV19 to TRBJ2-3; D unresolved. Trimming took off 4 bases at V and 1 base at J, with 6 bases between the two ends. The germline CDR1 and CDR2 sequences are LNHDA and SQIVND (reference sequence). This CDR3 spans 13 amino acids. The DNA for the CDR3 is TGTGCCAGTAGTAACGGAGGCACAGATACGCAGTATTTT. This translates into CASSNGGTDTQYF.

This chain joins TRBV4-2 and TRBJ2-6, with D perhaps matching TRBD1 or TRBD2 (5 bases each). Trimming left V 1 base short and J 4 bases short, with 14 bases between. The CDR3 is made up of 17 amino acids. The germline V gene encodes CDR1 LGHNA and CDR2 YNFKEQ. CDR3 DNA sequence: TGTGCCAGCAGCCAAGTCGAAAGGGGAGACGGGGCCAACGTCCTGACTTTC. Its translation is CASSQVERGDGANVLTF.

The chain joins TRBV6-2 or TRBV6-3 to TRBJ2-1, with TRBD2 matching 11 bases. This CDR3 spans 16 amino acids. V dropped 5 bases and J dropped 0; count of bases not matched to a gene: 3. The germline gives CDR1 MNHEY, CDR2 SVGEGT. CDR3 in amino acids: CASSVTSGSSYNEQFF. DNA of the CDR3: TGTGCCAGCAGTGTTACTAGCGGGAGCTCCTACAATGAGCAGTTCTTC.

This chain connects TRBV10-3 to TRBJ1-5; no clear D gene. This CDR3 spans 13 amino acids. The germline V gene has CDR1 ENHRY and CDR2 SYGVKD. V was pared by 3 bases and J by 7 bases, with 10 bases between. For the CDR3, the DNA is TGTGCCATCAGTGACTCGGGGAGCCAGCCCCAGCATTTT. Translation: CAISDSGSQPQHF.

The V and J genes are TRBV28 and TRBJ1-2; the D is unclear. The CDR3 has 14 amino acids. Trimming pared 4 bases from V and 5 bases from J, leaving 14 bases between. Germline CDR1 is MDHEN and CDR2 is SYDVKM. The CDR3 spells CASSSTPVGYGYTF. The CDR3 DNA is TGTGCCAGCAGTTCTACCCCTGTCGGTTATGGCTACACCTTC.